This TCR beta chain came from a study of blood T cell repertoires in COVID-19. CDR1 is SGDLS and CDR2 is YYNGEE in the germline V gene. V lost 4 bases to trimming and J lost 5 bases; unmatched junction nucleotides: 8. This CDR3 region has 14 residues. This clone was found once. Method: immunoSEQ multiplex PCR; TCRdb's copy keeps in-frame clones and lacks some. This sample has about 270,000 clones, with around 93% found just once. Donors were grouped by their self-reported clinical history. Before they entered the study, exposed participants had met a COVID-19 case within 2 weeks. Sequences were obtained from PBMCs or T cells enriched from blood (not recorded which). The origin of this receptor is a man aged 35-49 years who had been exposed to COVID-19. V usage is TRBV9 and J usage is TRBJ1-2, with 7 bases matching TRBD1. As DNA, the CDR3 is TGTGCCAGCAGCTCGACAGACAGGGTGTATGGCTACACCTTC. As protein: CASSSTDRVYGYTF.